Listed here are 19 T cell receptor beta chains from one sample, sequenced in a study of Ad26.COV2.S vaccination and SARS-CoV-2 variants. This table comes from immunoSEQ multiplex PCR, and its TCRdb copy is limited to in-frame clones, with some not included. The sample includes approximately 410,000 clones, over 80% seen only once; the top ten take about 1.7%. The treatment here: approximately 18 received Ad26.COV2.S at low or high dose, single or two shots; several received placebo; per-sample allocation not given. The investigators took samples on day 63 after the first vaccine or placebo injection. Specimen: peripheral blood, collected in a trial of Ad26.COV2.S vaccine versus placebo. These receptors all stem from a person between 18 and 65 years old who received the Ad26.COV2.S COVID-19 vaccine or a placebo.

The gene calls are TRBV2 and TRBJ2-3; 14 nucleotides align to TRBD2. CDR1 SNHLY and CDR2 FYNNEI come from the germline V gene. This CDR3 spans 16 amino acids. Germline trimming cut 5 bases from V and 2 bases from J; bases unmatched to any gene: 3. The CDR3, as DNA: TGTGCCAGCAGTATGGGACTAGCGGGAGCCACAGATACGCAGTATTTT. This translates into CASSMGLAGATDTQYF. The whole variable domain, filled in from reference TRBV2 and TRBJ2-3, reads EPEVTQTPSHQVTQMGQEVILRCVPISNHLYFYWYRQILGQKVEFLVSFYNNEISEKSEIFDDQFSVERPDGSNFTLKIRSTKLEDSAMYFCASSMGLAGATDTQYFGPGTRLTVL.

CDR3 protein: CAINMRGVGTDTQYF. In DNA form, the CDR3 reads TGTGCCATCAACATGAGGGGAGTAGGGACAGATACGCAGTATTTT. V is TRBV10-3 and J is TRBJ2-3; tentatively, D is TRBD1 or TRBD2 (5 bases each). The V end was cut by 7 bases, the J end by 3 bases, with 17 bases between. CDR3 length: 15 amino acids. Germline-derived CDR1 and CDR2 are ENHRY and SYGVKD.

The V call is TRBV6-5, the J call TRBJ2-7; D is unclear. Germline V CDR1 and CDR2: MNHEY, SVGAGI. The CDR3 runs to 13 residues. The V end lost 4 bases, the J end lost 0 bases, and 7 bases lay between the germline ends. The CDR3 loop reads CASSLRSSYEQYF. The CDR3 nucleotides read TGTGCCAGCAGTTTACGGAGCTCCTACGAGCAGTACTTC.

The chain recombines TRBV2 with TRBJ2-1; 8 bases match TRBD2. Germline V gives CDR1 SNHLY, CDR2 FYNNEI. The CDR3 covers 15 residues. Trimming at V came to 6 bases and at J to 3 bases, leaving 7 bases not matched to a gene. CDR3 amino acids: CASRPSGGSYNEQFF. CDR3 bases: TGTGCCAGCAGACCGAGCGGGGGTAGCTACAATGAGCAGTTCTTC. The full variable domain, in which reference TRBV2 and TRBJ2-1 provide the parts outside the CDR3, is EPEVTQTPSHQVTQMGQEVILRCVPISNHLYFYWYRQILGQKVEFLVSFYNNEISEKSEIFDDQFSVERPDGSNFTLKIRSTKLEDSAMYFCASRPSGGSYNEQFFGPGTRLTVL.

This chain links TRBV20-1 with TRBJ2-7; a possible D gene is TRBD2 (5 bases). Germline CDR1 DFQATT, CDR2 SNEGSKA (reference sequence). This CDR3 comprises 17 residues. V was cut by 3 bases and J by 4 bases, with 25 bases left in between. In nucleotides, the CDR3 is TGCAGTGCTAGTAGAATAGACCTGCTAGCAGCCGGATACGAGCAGTACTTC. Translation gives CSASRIDLLAAGYEQYF.

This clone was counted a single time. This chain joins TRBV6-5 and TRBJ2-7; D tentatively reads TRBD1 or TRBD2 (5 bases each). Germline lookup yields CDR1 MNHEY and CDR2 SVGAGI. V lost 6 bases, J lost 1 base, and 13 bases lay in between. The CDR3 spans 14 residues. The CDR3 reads CASRQDPGSYEQYF. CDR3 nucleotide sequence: TGTGCCAGCAGACAGGACCCGGGATCCTACGAGCAGTACTTC.

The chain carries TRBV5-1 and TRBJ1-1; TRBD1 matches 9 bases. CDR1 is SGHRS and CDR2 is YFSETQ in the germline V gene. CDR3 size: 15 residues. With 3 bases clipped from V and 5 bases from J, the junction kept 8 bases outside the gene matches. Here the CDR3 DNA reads TGCGCCAGCAGCTCAAGGACAGGGGTAGGGACTGAAGCTTTCTTT. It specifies CASSSRTGVGTEAFF. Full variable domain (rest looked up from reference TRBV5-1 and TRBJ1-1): KAGVTQTPRYLIKTRGQQVTLSCSPISGHRSVSWYQQTPGQGLQFLFEYFSETQRNKGNFPGRFSGRQFSNSRSEMNVSTLELGDSALYLCASSSRTGVGTEAFFGQGTRLTVV.

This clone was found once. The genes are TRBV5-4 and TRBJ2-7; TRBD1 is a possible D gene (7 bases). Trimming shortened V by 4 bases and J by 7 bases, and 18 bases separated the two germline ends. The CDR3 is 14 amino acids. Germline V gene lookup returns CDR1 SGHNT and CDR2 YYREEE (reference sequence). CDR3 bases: TGTGCCAGCAGCCCCTGGAGGGGGCTCGAAGAGCAGTACTTC. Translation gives CASSPWRGLEEQYF.

CDR3 coding DNA: TGTGCCAGCAGGTCCTACCACCCTGGCACAGATACGCAGTATTTT. Protein: CASRSYHPGTDTQYF. The rearrangement uses TRBV2 and TRBJ2-3; no reliable D call. CDR3 size: 15 residues. The germline V and J ends were trimmed by 6 bases and 1 base, with 14 bases remaining between them. CDR1 is SNHLY and CDR2 is FYNNEI in the germline V gene. The variable domain in full, completed from reference TRBV2 and TRBJ2-3, reads EPEVTQTPSHQVTQMGQEVILRCVPISNHLYFYWYRQILGQKVEFLVSFYNNEISEKSEIFDDQFSVERPDGSNFTLKIRSTKLEDSAMYFCASRSYHPGTDTQYFGPGTRLTVL.

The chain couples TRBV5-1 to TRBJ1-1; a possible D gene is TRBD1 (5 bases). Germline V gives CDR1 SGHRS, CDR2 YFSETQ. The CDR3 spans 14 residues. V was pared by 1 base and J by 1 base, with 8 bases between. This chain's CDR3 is CASSLLRENTEAFF. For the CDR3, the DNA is TGCGCCAGCAGCTTGCTCAGGGAGAACACTGAAGCTTTCTTT.

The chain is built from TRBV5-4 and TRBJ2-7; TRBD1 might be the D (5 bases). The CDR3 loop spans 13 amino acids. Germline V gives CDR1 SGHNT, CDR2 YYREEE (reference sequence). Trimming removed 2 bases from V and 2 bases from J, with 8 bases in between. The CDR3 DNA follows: TGTGCCAGCAGCTTCGACAGAACCTACGAGCAGTACTTC. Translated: CASSFDRTYEQYF.

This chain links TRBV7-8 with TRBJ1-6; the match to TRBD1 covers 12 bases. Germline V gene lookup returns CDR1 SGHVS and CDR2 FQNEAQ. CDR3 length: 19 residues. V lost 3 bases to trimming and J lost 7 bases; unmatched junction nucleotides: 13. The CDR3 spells CASSLMGQGATQGNSPLHF. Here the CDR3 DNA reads TGTGCCAGCAGCTTGATGGGACAGGGGGCCACCCAAGGCAATTCACCCCTCCACTTT.

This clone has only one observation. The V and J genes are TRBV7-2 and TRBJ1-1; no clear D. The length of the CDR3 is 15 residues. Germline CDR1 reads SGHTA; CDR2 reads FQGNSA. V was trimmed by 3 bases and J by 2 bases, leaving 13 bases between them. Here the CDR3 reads CASSFNAAINTEAFF. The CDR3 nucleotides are TGTGCCAGCAGCTTCAATGCGGCTATAAACACTGAAGCTTTCTTT. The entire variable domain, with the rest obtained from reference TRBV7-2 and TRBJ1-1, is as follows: GAGVSQSPSNKVTEKGKDVELRCDPISGHTALYWYRQSLGQGLEFLIYFQGNSAPDKSGLPSDRFSAERTGGSVSTLTIQRTQQEDSAVYLCASSFNAAINTEAFFGQGTRLTVV.

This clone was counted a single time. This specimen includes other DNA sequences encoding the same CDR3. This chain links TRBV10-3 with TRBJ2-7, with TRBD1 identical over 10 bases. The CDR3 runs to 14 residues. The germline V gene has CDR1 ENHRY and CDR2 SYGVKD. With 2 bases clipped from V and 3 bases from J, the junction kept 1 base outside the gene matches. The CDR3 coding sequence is TGTGCCATCAGTGAGGGGACAGGGGTCTACGAGCAGTACTTC. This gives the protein CAISEGTGVYEQYF.

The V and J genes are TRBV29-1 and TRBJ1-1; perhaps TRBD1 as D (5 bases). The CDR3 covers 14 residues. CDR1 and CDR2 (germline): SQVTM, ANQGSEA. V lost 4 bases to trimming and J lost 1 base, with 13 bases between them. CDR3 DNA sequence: TGCAGCGTTGGCGAGGGGCTTCGGAACACTGAAGCTTTCTTT. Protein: CSVGEGLRNTEAFF.

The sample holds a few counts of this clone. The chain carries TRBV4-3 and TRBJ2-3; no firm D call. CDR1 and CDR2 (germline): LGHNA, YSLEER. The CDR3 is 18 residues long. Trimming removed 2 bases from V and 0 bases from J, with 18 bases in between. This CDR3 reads CASSQKVRVGGSTDTQYF. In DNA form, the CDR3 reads TGCGCCAGCAGCCAAAAGGTTAGGGTCGGCGGTAGCACAGATACGCAGTATTTT.

The CDR3 region has the DNA TGTGCCAGCAGCAAACTAGCGGGGGGTAGAGAGACCCAGTACTTC. Translation gives CASSKLAGGRETQYF. This chain uses TRBV7-2 with TRBJ2-5; 12 nucleotides agree with TRBD2. Germline CDR1 and CDR2: SGHTA and FQGNSA. The CDR3 is 15 residues long. V shed 5 bases and J 4 bases; nucleotides not matched to a gene: 5.

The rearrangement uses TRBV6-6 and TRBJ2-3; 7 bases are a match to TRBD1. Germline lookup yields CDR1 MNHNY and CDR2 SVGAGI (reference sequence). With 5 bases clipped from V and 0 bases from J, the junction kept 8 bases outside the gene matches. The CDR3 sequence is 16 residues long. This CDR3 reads CASSPLGQTSTDTQYF. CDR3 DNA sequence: TGTGCCAGCAGTCCTTTGGGACAGACGAGCACAGATACGCAGTATTTT.

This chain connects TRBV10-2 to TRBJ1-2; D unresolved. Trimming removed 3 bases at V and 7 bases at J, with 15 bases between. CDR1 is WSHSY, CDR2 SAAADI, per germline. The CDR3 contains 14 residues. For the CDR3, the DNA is TGCGCCAGCAGTGAAGAGGATAGGCGTCCTGGCTACACCTTC. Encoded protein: CASSEEDRRPGYTF.